This TCR beta chain was observed in a study of blood T cell repertoires in COVID-19. Overall study context: Some COVID-19 samples were acute and others convalescent; all came from the United States, Italy and Spain. In each case, the material was cDNA or gDNA derived from T cells, B-cell-depleted T cells, or PBMCs.

In the authors' methods: Reference gene primer amplification in the assay estimated nucleated cell counts. Measured with immunoSEQ multiplex PCR; TCRdb has only the in-frame clones, and not every one. V, J and clone size are those of that table, while D and trimming were read from the DNA. Of 100,000 or so clones in the sample, about 90% are singletons; the top ten hold around a tenth. From germline, CDR1 is SGDLS and CDR2 YYNGEE. CDR3 length: 13 residues. V lost 4 bases and J lost 7, with 13 bases in between. The rearrangement joins TRBV9 to TRBJ2-3; possible D gene TRBD1, 6 bases. The sample consisted of peripheral blood. The origin of this receptor is a woman aged 30 to 39 with acute or convalescent COVID-19. The CDR3 coding sequence is TGTGCCAGCAGCCGCCAGGGGCTTAATACGCAGTATTTT. Translated: CASSRQGLNTQYF. The full variable domain, with the rest looked up from reference TRBV9 and TRBJ2-3, is DSGVTQTPKHLITATGQRVTLRCSPRSGDLSVYWYQQSLDQGLQFLIQYYNGEERAKGNILERFSAQQFPDLHSELNLSSLELGDSALYFCASSRQGLNTQYFGPGTRLTVL.